This T cell receptor (beta chain) was documented in a study of identical twins. This clonotype has more than one count but fewer than ten. TCRdb processed the 5' RACE reads anew with MiXCR; each CDR3 protein has one entry. Altogether about 1.7 million distinct CDR3 sequences are present, roughly a third being singletons, with the ten largest covering under 0.35%. Germline V gene sequence: CDR1 KGHDR, CDR2 SFDVKD. Between the trimmed V and J ends, which lost 3 bases and 4 bases, there was a span of 12 bases. There are 14 residues in the CDR3. Sequenced: cord blood. This receptor was obtained from a newborn girl in good health. This sequence joins TRBV24-1 and TRBJ2-7; D gene ambiguous. CDR3 amino acids: CATSDPFCAYEQYF. CDR3 nucleotides: TGTGCCACCAGTGATCCCTTTTGTGCTTACGAGCAGTACTTC.